The clone carrying this T cell receptor beta chain was observed many times. These data are taken from a study of regulatory T cells in long-lasting Graves disease. The CDR3 covers 11 residues. Germline lookup yields CDR1 DFQATT and CDR2 SNEGSKA (reference sequence). With 6 bases removed from V and 5 bases from J, the gap between germline ends came to 10 bases. Sample time point: newly diagnosed GD, antithyroid drugs for less than 3 months. Generation of the TCR library employed RNA extracted from PBMCs. iRepertoire HTBI primers and Arm-PCR of CDR3 regions built TCR beta libraries. TCRdb reanalysed the multiplex PCR reads using MiXCR and keeps one entry per CDR3 protein. The data show about 540,000 distinct CDR3 sequences, with approximately 13% seen just once and roughly a tenth held by the top ten. The same specimen was also included in a second study, on T cells in Graves' hyperthyroidism and ophthalmopathy. As reported in that work: HTBI primers drove first-round RT-PCR of the TCR CDR3. A model built on 13 V-J features separated ophthalmopathy from stable hyperthyroidism. The model identified upcoming ophthalmopathy a median approximately six months ahead of onset.

The material sequenced was peripheral blood mononuclear cells (PBMCs), taken at new diagnosis, from a patient treated with antithyroid drugs. This sequence originates from a man under 40 with Graves disease. The chain carries TRBV20-1 and TRBJ2-5; no clear D. The CDR3 protein is CSARTLETQYF. The CDR3 nucleotides are TGCAGTGCACGGACGCTTGAGACCCAGTACTTC.